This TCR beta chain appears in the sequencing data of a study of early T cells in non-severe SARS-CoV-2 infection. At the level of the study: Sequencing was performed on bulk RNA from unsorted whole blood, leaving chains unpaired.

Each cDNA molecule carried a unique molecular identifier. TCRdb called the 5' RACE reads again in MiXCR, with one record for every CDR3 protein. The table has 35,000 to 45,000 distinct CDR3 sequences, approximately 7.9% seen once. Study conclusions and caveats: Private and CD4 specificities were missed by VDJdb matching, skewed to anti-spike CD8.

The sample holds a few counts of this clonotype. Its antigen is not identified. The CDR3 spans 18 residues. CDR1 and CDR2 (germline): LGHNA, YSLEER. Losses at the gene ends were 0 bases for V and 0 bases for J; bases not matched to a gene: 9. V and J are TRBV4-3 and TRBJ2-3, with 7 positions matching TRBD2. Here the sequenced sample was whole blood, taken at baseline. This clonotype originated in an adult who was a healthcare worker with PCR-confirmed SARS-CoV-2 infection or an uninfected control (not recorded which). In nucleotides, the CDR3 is TGCGCCAGCAGCCAAGATACGTCGGGGGGATCTAGCACAGATACGCAGTATTTT. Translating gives CASSQDTSGGSSTDTQYF.